The source of this T cell receptor beta chain is a study of cytomegalovirus exposure and HLA in healthy donors. Study results and caveats: There were fewer than 200 TCR beta chains listed as cytomegalovirus-associated.

PCR was performed using 60 Vbeta and 13 Jbeta primers. Per the authors' pipeline: Per a later analysis, the number of unique TCR beta chains was around 80 million, of which roughly 9.9 million were shared. Libraries were prepared by immunoSEQ multiplex PCR; TCRdb keeps only in-frame clonotypes and omits some of them. That table furnishes V, J and clone size, whereas the DNA furnished D and trimming. The table has approximately 110,000 clones, roughly 15% seen once. In this sample, this clone turned up a few times. Antigen unknown. This sequence originates from a woman under 30 in good health and CMV-seronegative. Sequenced: PBMCs.

Here the CDR3 reads CASSQEVGGKQYF. The CDR3 DNA reads TGTGCCAGCAGCCAAGAGGTAGGGGGCAAGCAGTATTTT. The chain couples TRBV4-2 to TRBJ2-3; 7 bases align to TRBD1. Per the germline V gene, CDR1 is LGHNA and CDR2 is YNFKEQ. There are 13 residues in the CDR3. The ends lost 0 bases at V and 11 bases at J; junction bases unmatched: 5.